These 24 T cell receptor beta chains were sequenced from one sample in a study of T cells in Graves' hyperthyroidism and ophthalmopathy. Researchers took RNA transcripts and amplified the TCR beta CDR3 regions from them. The study used the HTBI primer set for a first-round RT-PCR of the TCR CDR3. TCRdb fed the multiplex PCR reads into MiXCR, producing one record per CDR3 protein. The sample includes a few hundred thousand distinct CDR3 sequences, 15% of them seen just once. The specimen sequenced was blood. The receptors stem from a woman in her 30s with Graves' hyperthyroidism.

The J gene is TRBJ2-2, the V gene TRBV25-1, with TRBD1 identical over 7 bases. The germline CDR1 and CDR2 sequences are MGHDK and SYGVNS. There are 16 residues in the CDR3. Unmatched junction bases numbered 9, after V lost 7 bases and J lost 1 base. This CDR3 reads CASKALGQRNTGELFF. DNA of the CDR3: TGTGCCAGCAAAGCCCTGGGACAGAGGAACACCGGGGAGCTGTTTTTT. Together with reference TRBV25-1 and TRBJ2-2, the CDR3 gives the full variable domain: EADIYQTPRYLVIGTGKKITLECSQTMGHDKMYWYQQDPGMELHLIHYSYGVNSTEKGDLSSESTVSRIRTEHFPLTLESARPSHTSQYLCASKALGQRNTGELFFGEGSRLTVL.

J is TRBJ2-7 and V is TRBV7-2; 8 nucleotides agree with TRBD2. CDR3 length: 14 amino acids. The germline gives CDR1 SGHTA, CDR2 FQGNSA. V trimming: 5 bases; J trimming: 2 bases; junction bases outside the gene matches: 5. This chain's CDR3 is CASSQPGLAYEQYF. The CDR3 DNA is TGTGCCAGCAGCCAACCGGGACTAGCCTACGAGCAGTACTTC.

The sample holds many counts of this clonotype. J is TRBJ2-1 and V is TRBV6-1; perhaps D is TRBD1 or TRBD2 (6 bases each). V dropped 4 bases and J dropped 8 bases, with 15 bases sitting between them. The CDR3 is 14 residues long. Germline values: CDR1 MNHNS, CDR2 SASEGT. CDR3 loop: CASSVFPGDYEQFF. The DNA for the CDR3 is TGTGCCAGCAGTGTCTTCCCAGGGGACTATGAGCAGTTCTTC.

This clonotype was recorded many times. The chain uses TRBV29-1 and TRBJ2-1; D may be TRBD2 (6 bases). Trimming pared 7 bases from V and 7 bases from J, leaving 23 bases between. The CDR3 runs 15 residues. In germline, CDR1 is SQVTM, CDR2 ANQGSEA. CDR3 residues: CSALSRTIRPNEQFF. CDR3 bases: TGCAGCGCCCTTTCTCGGACTATTCGGCCGAATGAGCAGTTCTTC.

The rearrangement uses TRBV3-1 and TRBJ2-1; D is undetermined. V dropped 6 bases and J dropped 1 base, with 7 bases sitting between them. This CDR3 has 13 amino acids. Looked up from germline, CDR1 is LGHDT and CDR2 is YNNKEL (reference sequence). DNA of the CDR3: TGTGCCAGCAGGAAAGGGTCCTACAATGAGCAGTTCTTC. Protein: CASRKGSYNEQFF.

This clonotype is a singleton in its sample. A much larger clone is a single base away; this may be a read error. The conserved phenylalanine or tryptophan normally closing the CDR3 is absent here, so this likely arose from a read error. The V gene is TRBV7-2, the J gene TRBJ2-7; TRBD1 or TRBD2 may be the D gene (5 bases each). The CDR3 runs to 15 residues. V lost 5 bases to trimming and J lost 3 bases, with 17 bases between them. CDR1 is SGHTA and CDR2 is FQGNSA in the germline V gene. The CDR3 nucleotides are TGTGCCAGCAGCCGAGGTGGGGGAGCGGACTACGAGCAGTACCTC. It specifies CASSRGGGADYEQYL.

The chain joins TRBV4-1 to TRBJ2-3, with a tentative D call TRBD2 (6 bases). The CDR3 sequence is 15 residues long. Between the trimmed V and J ends, which lost 0 bases and 2 bases, there was a span of 9 bases. The V gene's germline CDR1 is MGHRA and CDR2 YSYEKL. For the CDR3, the DNA is TGCGCCAGCAGCCAAGATCCGGGGGTCACAGATACGCAGTATTTT. Translating gives CASSQDPGVTDTQYF.

The sample holds a few counts of this clonotype. V gene TRBV2 combines with J gene TRBJ1-5; D gene uncertain. The germline V and J ends were trimmed by 1 base and 8 bases, with 9 bases remaining between them. Germline V CDR1 and CDR2: SNHLY, FYNNEI. The CDR3 sequence is 13 residues long. The CDR3 reads CASSEGYTEPQHF. The DNA for the CDR3 is TGTGCCAGCAGTGAAGGGTATACAGAGCCCCAGCATTTT. Based on the CDR3 plus reference TRBV2 and TRBJ1-5, the full variable domain is EPEVTQTPSHQVTQMGQEVILRCVPISNHLYFYWYRQILGQKVEFLVSFYNNEISEKSEIFDDQFSVERPDGSNFTLKIRSTKLEDSAMYFCASSEGYTEPQHFGDGTRLSIL.

The chain links TRBV4-1 to TRBJ1-2; D unclear. Germline CDR1 reads MGHRA; CDR2 reads YSYEKL. The CDR3 runs to 15 residues. Trimming stripped 1 base from V and 4 bases from J, with 13 bases between. The CDR3 region is CASSQGSFGPYGYTF. In DNA, the CDR3 is TGCGCCAGCAGCCAAGGTTCCTTCGGGCCCTATGGCTACACCTTC.

J is TRBJ2-2 and V is TRBV11-3; possibly TRBD1 for D (6 bases). This CDR3 region has 14 residues. Trimming stripped 3 bases from V and 5 bases from J, with 10 bases between. The germline V gene has CDR1 SGHNT and CDR2 YENEEA. The DNA of the CDR3 is TGTGCCAGCAGCTTCGTTACAGGGACCGGGGAGCTGTTTTTT. This translates into CASSFVTGTGELFF.

This clonotype was recorded many times. CDR3 residues: CASSPPVSGETQYF. CDR3 in DNA: TGTGCCAGCTCACCACCGGTTTCCGGCGAGACCCAGTACTTC. V and J are TRBV18 and TRBJ2-5; D call uncertain. V was shortened by 0 bases and J by 5 bases, with 10 bases between the two germline ends. The CDR3 has 14 amino acids. CDR1 KGHSH and CDR2 LQKENI come from the germline V gene.

This clonotype was recorded many times. The chain has TRBV7-2 and TRBJ2-1; 11 nucleotides line up with TRBD2. Trimming removed 5 bases from V and 5 bases from J; junction bases left unmatched: 8. The CDR3 has 16 residues. CDR1 is SGHTA and CDR2 is FQGNSA in the germline V gene. The CDR3: CASSKGGTSGNNEQFF. The CDR3 coding sequence is TGTGCCAGCAGCAAGGGGGGGACTAGCGGCAACAATGAGCAGTTCTTC.

This clonotype was observed a handful of times. The chain couples TRBV29-1 to TRBJ2-2; 7 bases align to TRBD1. The CDR3 is 15 residues long. V lost 6 bases, J lost 4 bases, and 11 bases stayed unmatched. CDR1 and CDR2 (germline): SQVTM, ANQGSEA. The chain's CDR3 is CSVELGGAGTGELFF. Written as DNA, the CDR3 is TGCAGCGTCGAACTAGGGGGCGCGGGCACCGGGGAGCTGTTTTTT.

This clonotype came up many times. This sequence joins TRBV20-1 and TRBJ2-7; TRBD1 agrees at 8 bases. Germline V gene lookup returns CDR1 DFQATT and CDR2 SNEGSKA (reference sequence). The CDR3 runs 12 residues. V gave up 6 bases and J gave up 3 bases; unmatched junction bases: 4. CDR3 bases: TGCAGTGCGGAAGGACAGGGCTACGAGCAGTACTTC. Amino acids: CSAEGQGYEQYF.

This clonotype was observed many times. This chain links TRBV2 with TRBJ2-1; TRBD1 matches at 7 bases. The CDR3 has 11 amino acids. The V segment lost 7 bases and the J segment 9 bases; nucleotides outside the gene matches: 3. Germline V lookup: CDR1 SNHLY, CDR2 FYNNEI. DNA for the CDR3: TGTGCCAGCACCGGACAGGCTGAGCAGTTCTTC. It specifies CASTGQAEQFF.

This clonotype was counted ten times or more. This chain uses TRBV18 with TRBJ2-3, with TRBD2 identical over 8 bases. This CDR3 contains 15 residues. V was clipped by 3 bases and J by 6 bases; unmatched bases: 8. CDR1 is KGHSH and CDR2 is LQKENI in the germline V gene. In nucleotides, the CDR3 is TGTGCCAGCTCACCCAGGAGCGCGGGAGGCGATACGCAGTATTTT. This encodes CASSPRSAGGDTQYF.

This chain uses TRBV6-1 with TRBJ1-5; perhaps TRBD1 as D (6 bases). Germline lookup yields CDR1 MNHNS and CDR2 SASEGT. CDR3 size: 14 residues. With 5 bases removed from V and 7 bases from J, the gap between germline ends came to 15 bases. The CDR3 sequence is CASSHQQGTQPQHF. The CDR3 DNA sequence: TGTGCCAGCAGTCATCAACAGGGTACGCAGCCCCAGCATTTT.

Ten or more counts support this clonotype. V and J are TRBV28 and TRBJ2-7; 7 bases map to TRBD2. Germline V CDR1 and CDR2: MDHEN, SYDVKM. V dropped 8 bases and J dropped 3; count of bases not matched to a gene: 10. CDR3 size: 14 residues. The chain's CDR3 is CASSSKRGFYEQYF. CDR3 nucleotides: TGTGCCAGCTCTTCTAAGCGGGGCTTCTACGAGCAGTACTTC.

The rearrangement uses TRBV5-1 and TRBJ2-5; 9 nucleotides line up with TRBD1. V was clipped by 4 bases and J by 5 bases; unmatched bases: 6. The CDR3 is made up of 14 amino acids. Germline-derived CDR1 and CDR2 are SGHRS and YFSETQ. This CDR3 reads CASSAGQGKETQYF. The CDR3 DNA reads as TGCGCCAGCAGCGCCGGACAGGGGAAGGAGACCCAGTACTTC. Together with reference TRBV5-1 and TRBJ2-5, the CDR3 gives the full variable domain: KAGVTQTPRYLIKTRGQQVTLSCSPISGHRSVSWYQQTPGQGLQFLFEYFSETQRNKGNFPGRFSGRQFSNSRSEMNVSTLELGDSALYLCASSAGQGKETQYFGPGTRLLVL.

V usage is TRBV5-4 and J usage is TRBJ1-3; 7 bases are shared with TRBD1. CDR1 SGHNT and CDR2 YYREEE come from the germline V gene (reference sequence). J was trimmed by 4 bases and V by 0 bases; bases with no gene match: 4. The CDR3 extends over 15 amino acids. Here the CDR3 reads CASSLGQGKGNTIYF. In nucleotides, the CDR3 is TGTGCCAGCAGCTTGGGACAGGGCAAAGGAAACACCATATATTTT.

This clonotype was recorded a few times. The rearrangement uses TRBV12-3 or TRBV12-4 and TRBJ2-1; D is unresolved. V was shortened by 1 base and J by 8 bases, with 9 bases between the two germline ends. This CDR3 spans 13 amino acids. The CDR3 is CASSLGPGDEQFF. The DNA for the CDR3 is TGTGCCAGCAGTTTAGGTCCCGGCGATGAGCAGTTCTTC.

This clonotype was recorded a few times. CDR3 DNA sequence: TGCAGTGCAAAACTAGCAACGGCAATAAAGACCCAGTACTTC. This gives the protein CSAKLATAIKTQYF. The V gene is TRBV20-1, the J gene TRBJ2-5; TRBD2 might be the D (6 bases). Per germline, CDR1 DFQATT and CDR2 SNEGSKA (reference sequence). The V gene lost 6 bases and the J gene lost 6 bases, with 20 bases spanning the gap. The CDR3 is 14 residues long.

The chain employs TRBV9 and TRBJ2-2, with D maybe TRBD1 (7 bases). Germline CDR1 is SGDLS and CDR2 is YYNGEE. The CDR3 runs 16 residues. Trimming shortened V by 2 bases and J by 6 bases, and 17 bases separated the two germline ends. The DNA for the CDR3 is TGTGCCAGCAGCGTGGAGGGACAGTCCCTCGCCGGGGAGCTGTTTTTT. The encoded protein is CASSVEGQSLAGELFF.

Many counts were recorded for this clonotype. The chain carries TRBV2 and TRBJ2-2; no clear D. V dropped 0 bases and J dropped 3 bases, with 5 bases sitting between them. There are 14 residues in the CDR3. Germline V gives CDR1 SNHLY, CDR2 FYNNEI. The DNA for the CDR3 is TGTGCCAGCAGTGAAGCGGCGTACACCGGGGAGCTGTTTTTT. Translation: CASSEAAYTGELFF.